The 6 T cell receptor beta chains in this list originate from one sample, sequenced in a study of blood T cell repertoires in COVID-19. The table came from immunoSEQ multiplex PCR; TCRdb's copy has only in-frame clones and leaves some out. Of about 250,000 clones in the sample, around 86% were seen once. Sequences were obtained from PBMCs or T cells enriched from blood (not recorded which). These receptors were taken from a man in his forties who had recovered from COVID-19.

Here the CDR3 reads CASATGSATQPQHF. The CDR3 coding sequence is TGTGCCAGTGCGACAGGGTCGGCGACTCAGCCCCAGCATTTT. The V call is TRBV19, the J call TRBJ1-5; 7 bases are shared with TRBD1. CDR1 and CDR2 (germline): LNHDA, SQIVND (reference sequence). V gave up 8 bases and J gave up 6 bases; unmatched junction bases: 10. The CDR3 runs to 14 residues.

This clone has a handful of counts. The genes are TRBV20-1 and TRBJ1-4, with D tentatively TRBD1 (6 bases). This CDR3 spans 13 amino acids. Germline-derived CDR1 and CDR2 are DFQATT and SNEGSKA (reference sequence). With 3 bases removed from V and 4 bases from J, the gap between germline ends came to 9 bases. CDR3 protein: CSASEGGNEKLFF. CDR3 coding DNA: TGCAGTGCTAGTGAGGGGGGTAATGAAAAACTGTTTTTT.

The V and J genes are TRBV2 and TRBJ2-1; D ambiguous. CDR3 size: 11 residues. V was clipped by 6 bases and J by 9 bases, with 9 bases between them. The germline V gene encodes CDR1 SNHLY and CDR2 FYNNEI. CDR3 sequence: CASRKTTEQFF. In DNA form, the CDR3 reads TGTGCCAGCAGAAAGACAACTGAGCAGTTCTTC.

This rearrangement joins TRBV29-1 to TRBJ1-1; 7 nucleotides align to TRBD1. Germline V gives CDR1 SQVTM, CDR2 ANQGSEA. Trimming removed 7 bases from V and 1 base from J; junction bases left unmatched: 6. There are 13 residues in the CDR3. DNA for the CDR3: TGCAGCGGACAGGGATCCTCGAACACTGAAGCTTTCTTT. Its translation: CSGQGSSNTEAFF.

The V gene is TRBV15, the J gene TRBJ2-7; a weak D match, TRBD1 (5 bases). Trimming cost V 1 base and J 6 bases, with 10 bases left between them. Germline values: CDR1 LNHNV, CDR2 YYDKDF (reference sequence). The CDR3 has 13 residues. The CDR3 protein is CATSRGPQVEQYF. The CDR3 region has the DNA TGTGCCACCAGCAGAGGGCCACAGGTCGAGCAGTACTTC.

This chain uses TRBV25-1 with TRBJ1-1, with 10 positions matching TRBD1. Germline values: CDR1 MGHDK, CDR2 SYGVNS. Trimming took 3 bases from V and 5 from J; bases not matched to a gene: 6. The length of the CDR3 is 15 residues. CDR3: CASSDATGGWTEAFF. As DNA, the CDR3 is TGTGCCAGCAGTGATGCGACAGGGGGCTGGACTGAAGCTTTCTTT.